This is a list of T cell receptor beta chains from one sample in a study of coeliac disease. Clones were read by immunoSEQ multiplex PCR, and TCRdb kept only the in-frame ones, dropping some. Here the sample spans about 2,500 clones, approximately 67% being singletons. What was sequenced was lamina propria lymphocytes from the gut. All receptors come from a woman aged 65 to 85 with celiac disease on a gluten-free diet. Both conserved end residues are part of each CDR3. D genes are given only for firm matches. Clone size is not always given. Where it is, it says once, few, many or a class for expanded clones.

-	TRBV6-1	16	TRBD1	TRBJ2-7	CASSVRRGQAIYEQYF	TGTGCCAGCAGTGTAAGAAGGGGACAGGCCATCTACGAGCAGTACTTC
-	TRBV2	13	-	TRBJ1-1	CASSGVEDTEAFF	TGTGCCAGCAGTGGGGTCGAGGATACTGAAGCTTTCTTT
few	TRBV5-1	14	TRBD1	TRBJ1-2	CASSDGQGAAGYTF	TGCGCCAGCAGCGACGGACAGGGGGCGGCCGGCTACACCTTC
few	TRBV2	13	-	TRBJ2-3	CASIRDTTDTQYF	TGTGCCAGCATCAGGGACACCACAGATACGCAGTATTTT
-	TRBV15	15	TRBD1	TRBJ2-7	CATSRDGDRGYEQYF	TGTGCCACCAGCAGAGATGGGGACAGGGGTTACGAGCAGTACTTC
-	TRBV7-6	15	TRBD1	TRBJ2-7	CASSLISGQNYEQYF	TGTGCCAGCAGCTTAATCTCGGGACAGAACTACGAGCAGTACTTC
-	TRBV29-1	14	-	TRBJ1-2	CSVEVGPEYYGYTF	TGCAGCGTTGAAGTGGGGCCCGAATACTATGGCTACACCTTC
few	TRBV5-6	15	TRBD2	TRBJ2-2	CASSLRGDGTGELFF	TGTGCCAGCAGCTTGCGGGGGGATGGGACCGGGGAGCTGTTTTTT
-	TRBV7-8	14	-	TRBJ2-3	CASSQWAGPDTQYF	TGTGCCAGCAGCCAGTGGGCGGGCCCAGATACGCAGTATTTT
-	TRBV7-3	13	-	TRBJ2-1	CASSVFTRGEQFF	TGTGCCAGCAGCGTATTTACTCGAGGTGAGCAGTTCTTC
once	TRBV30	15	TRBD1	TRBJ1-1	CAWSEDRGGNTEAFF	TGTGCCTGGAGTGAGGACAGGGGAGGAAACACTGAAGCTTTCTTT
-	TRBV10-3	18	TRBD1	TRBJ1-2	CAISEAGTVLISNYGYTF	TGTGCCATCAGTGAGGCCGGGACAGTCCTCATAAGTAACTATGGCTACACCTTC
-	TRBV7-9	14	-	TRBJ1-1	CASSLVGGNTEAFF	TGTGCCAGCAGCTTAGTGGGGGGGAACACTGAAGCTTTCTTT
once	TRBV11-3	15	-	TRBJ2-1	CASSLIKQGYNEQFF	TGTGCCAGCAGCCTCATCAAACAGGGTTACAATGAGCAGTTCTTC
-	TRBV11-3	14	TRBD1	TRBJ1-6	CASSSRGTNSPLHF	TGTGCCAGCAGCTCCAGGGGGACTAATTCACCCCTCCACTTT
-	TRBV5-4	14	TRBD1	TRBJ2-5	CASSFATGQETQYF	TGTGCCAGCAGCTTTGCGACAGGGCAAGAGACCCAGTACTTC
-	TRBV28	15	-	TRBJ2-1	CASSLPGGRRDEQFF	TGTGCCAGCAGCCTCCCCGGTGGGCGGAGGGATGAGCAGTTCTTC
-	TRBV9	17	TRBD2	TRBJ2-3	CASSPRGQRGGRDTQYF	TGTGCCAGCAGCCCCCGGGGCCAGCGGGGGGGCCGGGATACGCAGTATTTT
-	TRBV4-2	14	-	TRBJ1-1	CASSIPPGGTEAFF	TGTGCCAGCAGCATCCCTCCAGGAGGCACTGAAGCTTTCTTT
-	TRBV14	13	TRBD1	TRBJ1-2	CASSRDRGLGYTF	TGTGCCAGCAGCCGAGACAGGGGGCTTGGCTACACCTTC
-	TRBV7-2	13	-	TRBJ2-5	CASSRSSEETQYF	TGTGCCAGCAGCCGATCTAGTGAGGAGACCCAGTACTTC
once	TRBV11-2	15	-	TRBJ2-3	CASRRMERTTDTQYF	TGTGCCAGCAGGCGGATGGAGCGGACCACAGATACGCAGTATTTT
-	TRBV30	13	TRBD2	TRBJ2-1	CAWGWRREDEQFF	TGTGCCTGGGGTTGGCGTCGGGAGGATGAGCAGTTCTTC
-	TRBV6-5	14	-	TRBJ1-6	CASGGRGQNSPLHF	TGTGCCAGCGGGGGGAGGGGTCAGAATTCACCCCTCCACTTT
-	TRBV30	12	-	TRBJ2-1	CAWSVRLNEQFF	TGTGCCTGGAGTGTTAGATTGAATGAGCAGTTCTTC
-	TRBV6-1	12	-	TRBJ1-2	CASTTVTWGYTF	TGTGCCAGCACTACAGTCACCTGGGGCTACACCTTC
few	TRBV7-2	15	TRBD1	TRBJ2-1	CASSSGTGRNNEQFF	TGTGCCAGCAGCTCCGGGACAGGGCGAAACAATGAGCAGTTCTTC
-	TRBV7-2	15	-	TRBJ2-3	CASSLAGGYTDTQYF	TGTGCCAGCAGCTTAGCGGGGGGTTACACAGATACGCAGTATTTT
-	TRBV28	14	TRBD1	TRBJ1-5	CASSWDRGNQPQHF	TGTGCCAGCAGTTGGGACAGGGGTAATCAGCCCCAGCATTTT
-	TRBV6-5	13	-	TRBJ2-2	CASSYGETGELFF	TGTGCCAGCAGTTACGGGGAGACCGGGGAGCTGTTTTTT
few	TRBV11-3	14	-	TRBJ1-1	CASSRGAMNTEAFF	TGTGCCAGCAGCCGAGGAGCTATGAACACTGAAGCTTTCTTT
once	TRBV6-5	14	-	TRBJ1-1	CASSYLGRNTEAFF	TGTGCCAGCAGTTACTTGGGGAGGAACACTGAAGCTTTCTTT
-	TRBV2	12	-	TRBJ2-3	CASRTDSNTQYF	TGTGCCAGCAGAACGGACAGCAATACGCAGTATTTT
-	TRBV6-6	14	TRBD1	TRBJ1-2	CASSSTGQAYGYTF	TGTGCCAGCAGTTCGACAGGGCAGGCCTATGGCTACACCTTC
-	TRBV5-6	14	-	TRBJ2-3	CASSPRWSADTQYF	TGTGCCAGCAGCCCCCGTTGGTCTGCGGATACGCAGTATTTT
-	TRBV5-4	18	TRBD2	TRBJ2-3	CASSTGGSGRSSTDTQYF	TGTGCCAGCAGCACGGGGGGTAGCGGGAGGAGTAGCACAGATACGCAGTATTTT
-	TRBV7-9	13	-	TRBJ1-4	CASSFGSWEKLFF	TGTGCCAGCAGCTTCGGGTCGTGGGAAAAACTGTTTTTT
once	TRBV9	17	-	TRBJ2-2	CASSVTGTFLNTGELFF	TGTGCCAGCAGCGTAACCGGGACTTTTTTAAACACCGGGGAGCTGTTTTTT
few	TRBV27	13	-	TRBJ2-3	CASSPDSPDTQYF	TGTGCCAGCAGCCCTGACAGCCCAGATACGCAGTATTTT
-	TRBV14	15	TRBD1	TRBJ1-1	CASADRGVGHTEAFF	TGTGCCAGCGCCGACAGGGGGGTCGGCCACACTGAAGCTTTCTTT
-	TRBV4-1	17	TRBD1	TRBJ1-2	CASSRTPGQGEPYGYTF	TGCGCCAGCAGCCGCACACCGGGACAGGGGGAACCTTATGGCTACACCTTC
-	TRBV28	19	TRBD2	TRBJ2-7	CASSFLIQRGAILAYEQYF	TGTGCCAGCAGTTTCCTCATCCAGCGGGGGGCCATCCTCGCCTACGAGCAGTACTTC
large	TRBV7-9	15	-	TRBJ1-3	CASSSLGAAGNTIYF	TGTGCCAGCAGCTCCCTAGGGGCGGCAGGAAACACCATATATTTT
few	TRBV5-4	9	-	TRBJ2-4	CASPNIQYF	TGTGCCAGCCCGAACATTCAGTACTTC
-	TRBV7-2	19	-	TRBJ2-3	CASSLRGNVRECCTDTQYF	TGTGCCAGCAGCTTAAGGGGAAACGTTCGGGAGTGTTGCACAGATACGCAGTATTTT
once	TRBV1	17	-	TRBJ2-6	CTSSQITGPGGANVLTF	TGCACTAGCAGCCAGATAACAGGGCCTGGTGGGGCCAACGTCCTGACTTTC
-	TRBV7-6	15	-	TRBJ2-2	CASSPDWERSGELFF	TGTGCCAGCAGCCCGGACTGGGAACGATCCGGGGAGCTGTTTTTT
-	TRBV29-1	14	-	TRBJ2-5	CSVESEASGETQYF	TGCAGCGTTGAATCGGAGGCCAGCGGGGAGACCCAGTACTTC